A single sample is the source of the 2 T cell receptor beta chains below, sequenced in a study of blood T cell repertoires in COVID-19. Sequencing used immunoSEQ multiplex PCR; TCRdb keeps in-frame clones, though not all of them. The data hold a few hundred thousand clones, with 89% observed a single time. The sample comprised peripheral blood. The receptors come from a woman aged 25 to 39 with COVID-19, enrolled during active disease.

The CDR3 loop reads CASSMGQGVFYGYTF. The CDR3 bases are TGTGCCAGTAGTATGGGACAGGGGGTATTCTATGGCTACACCTTC. This rearrangement joins TRBV19 to TRBJ1-2, with 11 positions matching TRBD1. The germline CDR1 and CDR2 sequences are LNHDA and SQIVND (reference sequence). Trimming took 3 bases from V and 4 from J; bases not matched to a gene: 4. This CDR3 comprises 15 residues.

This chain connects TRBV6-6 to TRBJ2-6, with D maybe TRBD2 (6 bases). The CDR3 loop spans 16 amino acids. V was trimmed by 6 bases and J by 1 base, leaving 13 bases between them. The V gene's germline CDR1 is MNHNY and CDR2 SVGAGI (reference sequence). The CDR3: CASRPGGGSGANVLTF. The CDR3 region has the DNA TGTGCCAGCAGACCCGGTGGAGGGTCTGGGGCCAACGTCCTGACTTTC.